Following are 10 T cell receptor beta chains from one sample sequenced in a study of blood T cell repertoires in COVID-19 (dated by TCRdb to about 2020). Libraries were constructed by the immunoSEQ multiplex PCR assay. The source is immuneACCESS, and TCRdb retained only in-frame sequences with V and J called. Part of the clones is not carried over; for the studies checked, unresolved V genes explain less than half of this, and the remainder is unexplained. This sample comprises 57,000 or so clones, approximately 86% of them detected only once. Approximately 15% of the sample belongs to the ten largest clones. Sequencing was carried out using peripheral blood. Receptor source: a human donor in a cohort sampled during active COVID-19.

The chain has TRBV11-3 and TRBJ2-7; 7 nucleotides line up with TRBD1. Germline trimming cut 5 bases from V and 2 bases from J; bases unmatched to any gene: 6. The CDR3 is 14 residues long. The V gene's germline CDR1 is SGHNT and CDR2 YENEEA. For the CDR3, the DNA is TGTGCCAGCAGCCGCCGGGACAGACCCTACGAGCAGTACTTC. This gives the protein CASSRRDRPYEQYF.

The chain uses TRBV10-3 and TRBJ1-2; D not resolved. Germline V lookup: CDR1 ENHRY, CDR2 SYGVKD. The V and J ends lost 0 bases and 2 bases respectively, with 10 bases between them. This CDR3 has 15 amino acids. For the CDR3, the DNA is TGTGCCATCAGTGAGTCGGGCCAGGCCAACTATGGCTACACCTTC. The encoded protein is CAISESGQANYGYTF.

This chain joins TRBV9 and TRBJ1-1; no clear D gene. Germline CDR1 and CDR2: SGDLS and YYNGEE. The V and J ends lost 2 bases and 2 bases respectively, with 13 bases between them. There are 15 residues in the CDR3. The CDR3 nucleotides read TGTGCCAGCAGCGTTTACAGTGGCGTAAACACTGAAGCTTTCTTT. It yields the protein CASSVYSGVNTEAFF.

J is TRBJ1-5 and V is TRBV6-2 or TRBV6-3; 7 bases align to TRBD1. Trimming at V came to 4 bases and at J to 7 bases, leaving 13 bases not matched to a gene. The CDR3 extends over 16 amino acids. The germline V gene encodes CDR1 MNHEY and CDR2 SVGEGT. In DNA form, the CDR3 reads TGTGCCAGCAGTTCCGGGTGGAGGGGGCTAAACCAGCCCCAGCATTTT. Protein sequence: CASSSGWRGLNQPQHF.

The chain is built from TRBV11-1 and TRBJ2-7; 8 bases are a match to TRBD1. The CDR3 loop spans 16 amino acids. The V and J ends lost 5 bases and 2 bases, in that order; junction bases with no gene match: 11. Germline-derived CDR1 and CDR2 are SGHAT and FQDESV (reference sequence). The CDR3 DNA follows: TGTGCCAGCAGCCTCAGGACAGGGCTCAAACCCTACGAGCAGTACTTC. Its protein product is CASSLRTGLKPYEQYF.

The V call is TRBV19, the J call TRBJ1-2; 7 bases agree with TRBD1. V was pared by 5 bases and J by 7 bases, with 7 bases of the junction left unmatched. The germline V gene encodes CDR1 LNHDA and CDR2 SQIVND (reference sequence). The CDR3 totals 13 residues. The CDR3 protein is CASSADRESGYTF. CDR3 coding DNA: TGTGCCAGTAGTGCCGACAGGGAGAGTGGCTACACCTTC.

V is TRBV4-3 and J is TRBJ1-6; D is uncertain. CDR3 size: 16 residues. The V end lost 0 bases, the J end lost 6 bases, and 12 bases lay between the germline ends. CDR1 is LGHNA, CDR2 YSLEER, per germline. For the CDR3, the DNA is TGCGCCAGCAGCCAAGAGCGGCCCTCGGGTAATTCACCCCTCCACTTT. This gives the protein CASSQERPSGNSPLHF.

This clone has a handful of counts. J is TRBJ2-1 and V is TRBV4-1; TRBD1 agrees at 7 bases. The trim removed 3 bases at V and 5 bases at J, leaving 4 bases unmatched. Germline V gene data show CDR1 as MGHRA and CDR2 as YSYEKL. The CDR3 is 14 amino acids. CDR3 nucleotide sequence: TGCGCCAGCAGCCAGTCGGGACAGCACAATGAGCAGTTCTTC. Protein sequence: CASSQSGQHNEQFF.

The rearrangement joins TRBV6-4 to TRBJ2-3; no clear D. CDR3 length: 14 residues. Deletions cut 6 bases from V and 5 bases from J, with 15 bases between. Germline CDR1 reads MRHNA; CDR2 reads SNTAGT. Written as DNA, the CDR3 is TGTGCCAGCAGCCGCTTGCCAGTTGGAGATACGCAGTATTTT. Its protein is CASSRLPVGDTQYF.

The genes are TRBV9 and TRBJ2-5; 11 nucleotides match TRBD2. Unmatched junction bases numbered 5, after V lost 2 bases and J lost 5 bases. The CDR3 has 15 residues. CDR1 is SGDLS, CDR2 YYNGEE, per germline. CDR3 residues: CASSVSGRAWETQYF. DNA of the CDR3: TGTGCCAGCAGCGTTAGCGGGAGGGCCTGGGAGACCCAGTACTTC. Using reference TRBV9 and TRBJ2-5 for the parts outside the CDR3, the full variable domain is DSGVTQTPKHLITATGQRVTLRCSPRSGDLSVYWYQQSLDQGLQFLIQYYNGEERAKGNILERFSAQQFPDLHSELNLSSLELGDSALYFCASSVSGRAWETQYFGPGTRLLVL.